This entry describes one T cell receptor (beta chain). This sample stems from a study of early T cells in non-severe SARS-CoV-2 infection. Study-wide background: Sequencing input comprised bulk RNA from unsorted whole blood; chain pairing was not available.

TCRdb called the 5' RACE reads again in MiXCR, with one record for every CDR3 protein. The table has around 57,000 distinct CDR3 sequences, 6.2% seen once. The material sequenced was whole blood. The sequence was obtained from an adult who was a healthcare worker with PCR-confirmed SARS-CoV-2 infection or an uninfected control (not recorded which).

The CDR3 sequence is CASSYSKLAGADTQYF. The CDR3 DNA is TGTGCCAGCAGTTACTCGAAGCTAGCGGGGGCAGATACGCAGTATTTT. This chain links TRBV6-2 or TRBV6-3 with TRBJ2-3; 10 nucleotides align to TRBD2. The CDR3 covers 16 residues. Per germline, CDR1 MNHEY and CDR2 SVGEGT. The V gene end was trimmed by 0 bases and the J gene end by 4 bases; junction bases not matched to a gene: 4.